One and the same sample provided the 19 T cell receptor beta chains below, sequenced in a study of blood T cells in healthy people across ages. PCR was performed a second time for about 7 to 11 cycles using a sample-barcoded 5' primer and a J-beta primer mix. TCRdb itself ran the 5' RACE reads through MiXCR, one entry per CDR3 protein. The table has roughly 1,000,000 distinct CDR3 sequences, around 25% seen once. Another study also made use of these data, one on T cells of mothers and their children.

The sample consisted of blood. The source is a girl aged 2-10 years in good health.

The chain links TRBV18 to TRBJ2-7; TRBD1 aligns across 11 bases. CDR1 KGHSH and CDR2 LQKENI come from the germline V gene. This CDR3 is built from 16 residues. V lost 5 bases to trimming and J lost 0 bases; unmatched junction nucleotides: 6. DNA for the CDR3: TGTGCCAGCTCATTTGGACAGGGGGCCTTCTCCTACGAGCAGTACTTC. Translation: CASSFGQGAFSYEQYF.

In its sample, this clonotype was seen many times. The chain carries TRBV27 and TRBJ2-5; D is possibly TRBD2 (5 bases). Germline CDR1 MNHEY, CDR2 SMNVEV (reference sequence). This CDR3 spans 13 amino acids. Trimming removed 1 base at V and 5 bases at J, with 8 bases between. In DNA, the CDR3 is TGTGCCAGCAGTTTATGGCCGGGGGAGACCCAGTACTTC. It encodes CASSLWPGETQYF.

CDR3 bases: TGTGCCAGCAGCAACCAGGGGTTCAGCAATGAAAAACTGTTTTTT. Protein sequence: CASSNQGFSNEKLFF. This chain links TRBV6-5 with TRBJ1-4; D may be TRBD1 (6 bases). The CDR3 extends over 15 amino acids. The germline V gene encodes CDR1 MNHEY and CDR2 SVGAGI. The ends were cut back, 6 bases at V and 5 bases at J, with 16 bases in the middle.

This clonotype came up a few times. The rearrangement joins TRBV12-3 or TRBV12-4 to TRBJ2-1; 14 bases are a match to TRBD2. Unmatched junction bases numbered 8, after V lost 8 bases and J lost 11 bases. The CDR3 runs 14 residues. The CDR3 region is CASPPGLAGVKQFF. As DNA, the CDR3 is TGTGCCAGCCCACCGGGACTAGCGGGGGTAAAGCAGTTCTTC.

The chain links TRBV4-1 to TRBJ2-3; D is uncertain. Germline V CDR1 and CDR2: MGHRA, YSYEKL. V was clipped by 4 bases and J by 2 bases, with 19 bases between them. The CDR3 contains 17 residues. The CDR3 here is CASSPERTVIITDTQYF. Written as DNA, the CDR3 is TGCGCCAGCAGCCCGGAGAGGACCGTAATCATCACAGATACGCAGTATTTT.

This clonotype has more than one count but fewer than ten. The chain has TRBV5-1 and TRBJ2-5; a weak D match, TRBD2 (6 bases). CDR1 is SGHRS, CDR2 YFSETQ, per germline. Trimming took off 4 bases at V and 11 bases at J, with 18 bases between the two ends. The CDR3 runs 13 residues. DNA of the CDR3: TGCGCCAGCAGCCCCGGGACTGCGCGTGAGCAGTACTTC. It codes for CASSPGTAREQYF. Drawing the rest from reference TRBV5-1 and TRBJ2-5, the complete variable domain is KAGVTQTPRYLIKTRGQQVTLSCSPISGHRSVSWYQQTPGQGLQFLFEYFSETQRNKGNFPGRFSGRQFSNSRSEMNVSTLELGDSALYLCASSPGTAREQYFGPGTRLLVL.

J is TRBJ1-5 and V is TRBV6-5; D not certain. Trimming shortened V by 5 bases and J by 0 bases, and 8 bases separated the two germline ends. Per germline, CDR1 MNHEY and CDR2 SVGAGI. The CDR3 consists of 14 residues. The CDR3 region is CASSTTDSNQPQHF. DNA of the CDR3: TGTGCCAGCAGTACGACCGATAGCAATCAGCCCCAGCATTTT.

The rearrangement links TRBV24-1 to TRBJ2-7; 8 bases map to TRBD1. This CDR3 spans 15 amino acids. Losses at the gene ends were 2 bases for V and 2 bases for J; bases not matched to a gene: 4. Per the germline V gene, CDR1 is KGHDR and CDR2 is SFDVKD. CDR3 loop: CATSDSGGGPYEQYF. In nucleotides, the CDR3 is TGTGCCACCAGTGATTCAGGGGGCGGACCCTACGAGCAGTACTTC.

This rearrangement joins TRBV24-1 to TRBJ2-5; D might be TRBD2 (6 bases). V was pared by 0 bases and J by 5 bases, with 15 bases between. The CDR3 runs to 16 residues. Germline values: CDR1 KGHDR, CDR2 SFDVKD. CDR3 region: CATSDLLGAGIETQYF. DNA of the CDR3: TGTGCCACCAGTGATTTGTTAGGTGCGGGGATTGAGACCCAGTACTTC.

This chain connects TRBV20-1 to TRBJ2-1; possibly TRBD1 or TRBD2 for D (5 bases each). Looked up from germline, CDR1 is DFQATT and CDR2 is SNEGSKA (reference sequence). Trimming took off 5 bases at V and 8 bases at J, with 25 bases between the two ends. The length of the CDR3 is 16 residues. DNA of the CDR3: TGCAGTGCTGGGGGTTATGAGCTAGGATATGGGGATGAGCAGTTCTTC. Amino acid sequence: CSAGGYELGYGDEQFF.

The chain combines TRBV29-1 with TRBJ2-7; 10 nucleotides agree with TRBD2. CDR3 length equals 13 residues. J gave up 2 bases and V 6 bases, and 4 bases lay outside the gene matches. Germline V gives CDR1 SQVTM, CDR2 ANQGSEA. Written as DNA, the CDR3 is TGCAGCGTGAGCGGGGGGGACACCTACGAGCAGTACTTC. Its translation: CSVSGGDTYEQYF.

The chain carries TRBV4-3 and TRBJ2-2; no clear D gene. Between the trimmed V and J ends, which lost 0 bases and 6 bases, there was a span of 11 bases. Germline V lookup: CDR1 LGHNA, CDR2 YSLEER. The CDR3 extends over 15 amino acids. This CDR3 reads CASSQDRIGPGELFF. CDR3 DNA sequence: TGCGCCAGCAGCCAAGATCGTATCGGGCCCGGGGAGCTGTTTTTT.

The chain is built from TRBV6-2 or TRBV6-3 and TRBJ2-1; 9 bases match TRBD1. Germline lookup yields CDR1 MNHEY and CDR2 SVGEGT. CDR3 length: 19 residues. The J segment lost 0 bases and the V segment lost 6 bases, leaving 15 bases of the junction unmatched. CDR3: CASRVDSLQGAFSYNEQFF. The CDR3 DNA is TGTGCCAGCAGAGTTGACTCTCTACAGGGGGCTTTCTCCTACAATGAGCAGTTCTTC.

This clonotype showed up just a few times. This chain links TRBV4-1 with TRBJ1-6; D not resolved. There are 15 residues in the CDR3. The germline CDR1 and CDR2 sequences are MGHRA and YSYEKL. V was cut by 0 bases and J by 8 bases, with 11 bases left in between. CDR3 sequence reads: CASSQEVSDHSPLHF. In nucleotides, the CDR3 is TGCGCCAGCAGCCAAGAAGTATCAGATCATTCACCCCTCCACTTT.

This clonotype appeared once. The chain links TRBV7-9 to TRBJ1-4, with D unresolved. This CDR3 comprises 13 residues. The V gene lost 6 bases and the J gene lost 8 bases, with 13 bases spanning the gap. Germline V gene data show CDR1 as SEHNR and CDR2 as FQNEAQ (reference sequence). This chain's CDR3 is CASRPSPLEKLFF. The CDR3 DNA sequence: TGTGCCAGCAGACCCAGCCCTTTAGAAAAACTGTTTTTT.

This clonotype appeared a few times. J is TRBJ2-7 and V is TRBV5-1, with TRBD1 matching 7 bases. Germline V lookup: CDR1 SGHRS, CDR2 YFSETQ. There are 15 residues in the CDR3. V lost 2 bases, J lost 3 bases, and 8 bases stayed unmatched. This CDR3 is CASSFSDRLDYEQYF. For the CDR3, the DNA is TGCGCCAGCAGCTTCTCGGACAGGTTAGACTACGAGCAGTACTTC.

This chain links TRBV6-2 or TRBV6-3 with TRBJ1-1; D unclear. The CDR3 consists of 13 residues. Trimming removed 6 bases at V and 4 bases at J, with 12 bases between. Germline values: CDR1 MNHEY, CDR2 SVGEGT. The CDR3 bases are TGTGCCAGCAGGTTCTCCGGGATCACTGAAGCTTTCTTT. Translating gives CASRFSGITEAFF.

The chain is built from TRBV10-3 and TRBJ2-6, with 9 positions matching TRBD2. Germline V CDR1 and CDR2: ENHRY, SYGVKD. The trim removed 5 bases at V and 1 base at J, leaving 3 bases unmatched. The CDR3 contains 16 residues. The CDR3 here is CAISLAGVSGANVLTF. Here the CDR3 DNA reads TGTGCCATCAGTTTAGCGGGAGTATCTGGGGCCAACGTCCTGACTTTC.

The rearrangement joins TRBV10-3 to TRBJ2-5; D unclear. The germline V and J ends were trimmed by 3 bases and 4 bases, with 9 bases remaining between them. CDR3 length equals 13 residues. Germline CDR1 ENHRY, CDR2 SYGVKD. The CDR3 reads CAISDESRETQYF. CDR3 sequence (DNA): TGTGCCATCAGTGACGAGAGCCGAGAGACCCAGTACTTC.